Listed here are 22 T cell receptor beta chains from one sample, sequenced in a study of response to subunit inactivated influenza vaccine. In TCRdb, the RT-PCR reads were re-called with MiXCR into one record per CDR3 protein. The sample has around 570,000 distinct CDR3 sequences, approximately 7.7% seen once. Sequencing used PBMCs from blood, obtained roughly 24 months after vaccination. The receptors were sampled from a man in his fifties or sixties who received an inactivated influenza vaccine.

This clonotype has a count of ten or more. The chain uses TRBV2 and TRBJ1-5; D not resolved. The germline V gene encodes CDR1 SNHLY and CDR2 FYNNEI. There are 13 residues in the CDR3. V gave up 3 bases and J gave up 4 bases, with 7 bases separating them. The CDR3 DNA follows: TGTGCCAGCAGTGATGGCAGGAATCAGCCCCAGCATTTT. As protein: CASSDGRNQPQHF.

The sample holds many counts of this clonotype. J is TRBJ2-1 and V is TRBV5-1; 7 positions match TRBD2. Germline V gene lookup returns CDR1 SGHRS and CDR2 YFSETQ. The V and J ends lost 3 bases and 9 bases, in that order; junction bases with no gene match: 12. The CDR3 has 15 amino acids. DNA for the CDR3: TGCGCCAGCAGCTCGTCTGGCGGGGGTTTAAGTGAGCAGTTCTTC. Its protein is CASSSSGGGLSEQFF.

Points on this clonotype: A much larger clonotype is one base distant, so this may be a read error. The chain recombines TRBV20-1 with TRBJ1-5; the D is unclear. CDR1 and CDR2 (germline): DFQATT, SNEGSKA (reference sequence). The V gene lost 4 bases and the J gene lost 2 bases, with 9 bases spanning the gap. The CDR3 is 13 residues long. The CDR3 here is CSAIRTRNQPQHF. In DNA, the CDR3 is TGCAGTGCTATTCGGACTCGCAATCAGCCCCAGCATTTT.

The gene calls are TRBV7-8 and TRBJ1-1, with D uncertain. Germline CDR1 reads SGHVS; CDR2 reads FQNEAQ. V lost 4 bases, J lost 9 bases, and 15 bases lay in between. The CDR3 spans 13 residues. The chain's CDR3 is CASSSAWGDQAFF. The CDR3 region has the DNA TGTGCCAGCAGCTCGGCTTGGGGAGACCAAGCTTTCTTT.

This CDR3 is CASSPSTTGTRSADYEQYF. The CDR3 nucleotides read TGTGCCAGCAGCCCATCCACCACCGGGACTCGTTCCGCGGACTACGAGCAGTACTTC. V gene TRBV9 combines with J gene TRBJ2-7, with D tentatively TRBD2 (6 bases). V lost 4 bases and J 3 bases, leaving 29 bases between the germline ends. From germline, CDR1 is SGDLS and CDR2 YYNGEE. This CDR3 has 19 amino acids.

This clonotype has a handful of counts. The rearrangement uses TRBV7-2 and TRBJ1-1, with a weak D call TRBD1 (5 bases). This CDR3 has 15 amino acids. V was clipped by 0 bases and J by 4 bases, with 12 bases between them. Germline V CDR1 and CDR2: SGHTA, FQGNSA. The chain's CDR3 is CASSLAGQGSTEAFF. The CDR3 DNA is TGTGCCAGCAGCTTAGCCGGGCAGGGTTCCACTGAAGCTTTCTTT.

Many counts were recorded for this clonotype. V and J are TRBV20-1 and TRBJ2-7, with 10 positions matching TRBD2. CDR3 length equals 12 residues. From germline, CDR1 is DFQATT and CDR2 SNEGSKA (reference sequence). The CDR3 loop is CTTGTSVYEQYF. The CDR3 nucleotides are TGCACGACCGGGACTAGCGTGTACGAGCAGTACTTC.

This clonotype has more than one count but fewer than ten. The genes are TRBV6-5 and TRBJ2-3, with D hard to call. Germline assignment: CDR1 MNHEY and CDR2 SVGAGI. The CDR3 totals 15 residues. V shed 2 bases and J shed 4 bases, with 13 bases lying between them. CDR3 residues: CASSYRPVLADTQYF. CDR3 DNA: TGTGCCAGCAGTTACAGGCCAGTTCTAGCAGATACGCAGTATTTT.

The chain has TRBV10-3 and TRBJ2-2, with D unresolved. The germline gives CDR1 ENHRY, CDR2 SYGVKD. V was trimmed by 0 bases and J by 2 bases, leaving 7 bases between them. The CDR3 is 15 amino acids. The DNA of the CDR3 is TGTGCCATCAGTGAGTCGATTAGAAACACCGGGGAGCTGTTTTTT. It codes for CAISESIRNTGELFF.

At least ten counts were recorded for this clonotype. The chain is built from TRBV7-2 and TRBJ2-7; TRBD2 aligns across 8 bases. CDR3 length equals 14 residues. J lost 7 bases, V lost 7 bases, and 12 bases had no gene match. Germline CDR1 and CDR2: SGHTA and FQGNSA. In DNA, the CDR3 is TGTGCCAGCAACCGACCGGGACTAGGAGGAGAGCAGTACTTC. As protein: CASNRPGLGGEQYF.

This clonotype was recorded a few times. V is TRBV5-1 and J is TRBJ1-2; D call uncertain. The CDR3 is 13 residues long. CDR1 SGHRS and CDR2 YFSETQ come from the germline V gene. V lost 4 bases to trimming and J lost 4 bases, with 11 bases between them. CDR3 sequence (DNA): TGCGCCAGCAGCCCGGACGTCTCCTATGGCTACACCTTC. This codes for CASSPDVSYGYTF.

This clonotype was seen a handful of times. The gene calls are TRBV7-9 and TRBJ2-1; the match to TRBD2 covers 8 bases. Trimming removed 6 bases from V and 8 bases from J; junction bases left unmatched: 9. CDR1 and CDR2 from the germline V gene are SEHNR and FQNEAQ (reference sequence). The CDR3 consists of 14 residues. The CDR3 DNA is TGTGCCAGCAGTACCCCGGGACTAGGGGATGAGCAGTTCTTC. Its protein product is CASSTPGLGDEQFF.

This clonotype occurred many times. CDR3 residues: CASSPPHAAHEQYF. CDR3 sequence (DNA): TGTGCCAGCAGTCCCCCTCATGCGGCCCACGAGCAGTACTTC. The rearrangement uses TRBV27 and TRBJ2-7; D uncertain. The germline CDR1 and CDR2 sequences are MNHEY and SMNVEV (reference sequence). This CDR3 comprises 14 residues. With 5 bases removed from V and 5 bases from J, the gap between germline ends came to 16 bases.

Remarks on this clonotype: One base away lies a much larger clone, so this may be a sequencing read error. The chain uses TRBV20-1 and TRBJ2-7, with D perhaps TRBD1 (5 bases). V was clipped by 0 bases and J by 2 bases, with 8 bases between them. This CDR3 is built from 13 residues. Germline CDR1 reads DFQATT; CDR2 reads SNEGSKA (reference sequence). The CDR3 nucleotides are TGCAGTGCTAGAGACAGGGCGACCTACGAGCAGTACTTC. Its protein product is CSARDRATYEQYF.

This clonotype was detected ten times or more. This chain links TRBV28 with TRBJ1-3; the D is unclear. The CDR3 extends over 14 amino acids. Germline CDR1 reads MDHEN; CDR2 reads SYDVKM. The V end lost 6 bases, the J end lost 0 bases, and 9 bases lay between the germline ends. CDR3 sequence: CASSGGSSGNTIYF. The CDR3 bases are TGTGCCAGCAGCGGCGGAAGCTCTGGAAACACCATATATTTT.

Ten or more counts support this clonotype. The chain is built from TRBV7-2 and TRBJ2-1; TRBD2 matches at 11 bases. Germline CDR1 is SGHTA and CDR2 is FQGNSA. The CDR3 is 17 amino acids. Losses at the gene ends were 0 bases for V and 3 bases for J; bases not matched to a gene: 4. The CDR3 nucleotides are TGTGCCAGCAGCTTAGCCCTAGCGGGAGGATTCTACAATGAGCAGTTCTTC. Encoded protein: CASSLALAGGFYNEQFF.

This clonotype was seen a few times. The chain links TRBV5-5 to TRBJ2-5; D might be TRBD1 or TRBD2, each matching 5 bases. This CDR3 comprises 14 residues. From germline, CDR1 is SGHKS and CDR2 YYEKEE (reference sequence). Between the trimmed V and J ends, which lost 4 bases and 5 bases, there was a span of 15 bases. The CDR3 DNA reads TGTGCCAGCAGCGACCCTCGGGGACGGGAGACCCAGTACTTC. Its protein is CASSDPRGRETQYF. Together with reference TRBV5-5 and TRBJ2-5, the CDR3 gives the full variable domain: DAGVTQSPTHLIKTRGQQVTLRCSPISGHKSVSWYQQVLGQGPQFIFQYYEKEERGRGNFPDRFSARQFPNYSSELNVNALLLGDSALYLCASSDPRGRETQYFGPGTRLLVL.

This clonotype was seen more than once but under ten times. The rearrangement links TRBV27 to TRBJ2-2; D not certain. Between the trimmed V and J ends, which lost 0 bases and 2 bases, there was a span of 7 bases. The CDR3 has 15 residues. Germline loops: CDR1 MNHEY, CDR2 SMNVEV (reference sequence). The CDR3 protein is CASSLSGFNTGELFF. The CDR3 DNA sequence: TGTGCCAGCAGTTTATCGGGATTTAACACCGGGGAGCTGTTTTTT.

The chain links TRBV7-2 to TRBJ2-1; TRBD1 matches at 8 bases. Trimming took 8 bases from V and 5 from J; bases not matched to a gene: 11. CDR1 is SGHTA, CDR2 FQGNSA, per germline. The CDR3 runs 15 residues. DNA for the CDR3: TGTGCCAGCGGCCCCCCGTGGACAGGGAACAATGAGCAGTTCTTC. Amino acid sequence: CASGPPWTGNNEQFF.

The V gene is TRBV5-1, the J gene TRBJ2-7; 7 bases map to TRBD1. The germline V gene has CDR1 SGHRS and CDR2 YFSETQ. Germline trimming cut 5 bases from V and 3 bases from J; bases unmatched to any gene: 5. This CDR3 is 13 amino acids long. This CDR3 reads CASSFGTVYEQYF. CDR3 in DNA: TGCGCCAGCAGTTTCGGGACAGTCTACGAGCAGTACTTC.

This clonotype has at least ten counts. The rearrangement links TRBV12-3 or TRBV12-4 to TRBJ2-3, with TRBD2 matching over 10 bases. This CDR3 has 14 amino acids. V dropped 7 bases and J dropped 6; count of bases not matched to a gene: 7. CDR3 in DNA: TGTGCCAGCATCATTAGCGGGGGGCCCGATACGCAGTATTTT. It translates to CASIISGGPDTQYF.

The V gene is TRBV10-3, the J gene TRBJ2-2, with no clear D. The CDR3 has 14 amino acids. Deletions cut 6 bases from V and 6 bases from J, with 14 bases between. CDR1 is ENHRY, CDR2 SYGVKD, per germline. The CDR3 loop is CAIRQSEESGELFF. CDR3 sequence (DNA): TGTGCCATCAGGCAGTCTGAGGAATCCGGGGAGCTGTTTTTT.